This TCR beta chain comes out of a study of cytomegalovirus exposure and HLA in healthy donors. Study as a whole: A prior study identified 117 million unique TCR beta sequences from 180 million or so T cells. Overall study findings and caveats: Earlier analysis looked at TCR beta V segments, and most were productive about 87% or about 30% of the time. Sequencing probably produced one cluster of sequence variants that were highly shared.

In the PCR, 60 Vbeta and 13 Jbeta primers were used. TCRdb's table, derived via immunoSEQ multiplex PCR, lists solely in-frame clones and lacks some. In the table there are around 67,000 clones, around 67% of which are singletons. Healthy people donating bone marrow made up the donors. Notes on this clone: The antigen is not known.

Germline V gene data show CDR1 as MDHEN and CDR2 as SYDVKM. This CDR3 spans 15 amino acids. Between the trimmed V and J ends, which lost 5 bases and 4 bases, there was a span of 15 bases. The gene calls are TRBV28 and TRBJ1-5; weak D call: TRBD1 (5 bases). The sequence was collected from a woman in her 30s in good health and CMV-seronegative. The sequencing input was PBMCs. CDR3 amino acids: CASSPGFEENQPQHF. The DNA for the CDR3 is TGTGCCAGCAGTCCAGGGTTTGAGGAAAATCAGCCCCAGCATTTT.